Sequencing of this T cell receptor beta chain was carried out in a study of T cell responses to AZD1222 COVID-19 vaccine. Study conclusions and caveats: White British donors predominated, females outnumbered males, and clonal diversity was possibly underestimated.

Produced via immunoSEQ multiplex PCR; TCRdb's table is partial and in-frame only. The profile shows about 110,000 clones, 89% of them singletons. Concerning this clone: Its matching antigen is unknown.

The length of the CDR3 is 15 residues. Germline lookup yields CDR1 SEHNR and CDR2 FQNEAQ (reference sequence). V trimming: 6 bases; J trimming: 1 base; junction bases outside the gene matches: 6. Sample: peripheral blood, taken on day 0 of AZD1222 vaccination. The chain is built from TRBV7-9 and TRBJ1-1; 9 bases line up with TRBD1. This sequence originates from an adult in good health. Written as DNA, the CDR3 is TGTGCCAGCAGTTATACAGGGGGCTCGAACACTGAAGCTTTCTTT. It encodes CASSYTGGSNTEAFF.